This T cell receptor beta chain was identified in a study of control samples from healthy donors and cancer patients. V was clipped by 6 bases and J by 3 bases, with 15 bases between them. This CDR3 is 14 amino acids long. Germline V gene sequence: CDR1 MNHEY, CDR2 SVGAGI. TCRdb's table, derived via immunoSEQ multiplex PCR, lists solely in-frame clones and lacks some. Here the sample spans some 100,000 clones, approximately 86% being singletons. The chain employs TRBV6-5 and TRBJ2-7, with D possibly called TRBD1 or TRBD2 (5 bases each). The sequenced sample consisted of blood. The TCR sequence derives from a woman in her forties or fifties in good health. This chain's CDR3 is CASSYRDTGYEQYF. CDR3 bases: TGTGCCAGCAGCTATCGGGATACAGGCTACGAGCAGTACTTC.